These 18 T cell receptor beta chains were all obtained from the same sample, sequenced in a study of blood T cell repertoires in COVID-19. Sequencing was performed with immunoSEQ multiplex PCR; in TCRdb, only in-frame clones are kept and a portion is missing. This sample yields about 270,000 clones, of which around 82% are seen a single time; roughly 3% belongs to the top ten. The source material was peripheral blood. All receptors derive from a woman between 18 and 29 years old with acute or convalescent COVID-19.

The rearrangement uses TRBV30 and TRBJ2-1; D possibly corresponds to TRBD2 (5 bases). V lost 3 bases to trimming and J lost 0 bases, with 12 bases between them. CDR1 is GTSNPN and CDR2 is SVGIG in the germline V gene (reference sequence). This CDR3 is built from 15 residues. The CDR3 DNA reads TGTGCCTGGAGGAGAGGGAGTGGCTCCTACAATGAGCAGTTCTTC. This encodes CAWRRGSGSYNEQFF.

The genes are TRBV28 and TRBJ2-1; TRBD1 matches at 7 bases. The germline CDR1 and CDR2 sequences are MDHEN and SYDVKM. V was pared by 5 bases and J by 7 bases, with 2 bases of the junction left unmatched. This CDR3 has 12 amino acids. The CDR3: CASSDRVNEQFF. The CDR3 bases are TGTGCCAGCAGTGACAGGGTAAATGAGCAGTTCTTC.

The chain is built from TRBV19 and TRBJ1-5; D may be TRBD1 (5 bases). CDR3 size: 14 residues. The V gene's germline CDR1 is LNHDA and CDR2 SQIVND (reference sequence). V lost 3 bases to trimming and J lost 5 bases, with 11 bases between them. The CDR3 DNA is TGTGCCAGTAGTATGATAGGGGTTTATCAGCCCCAGCATTTT. Its translation: CASSMIGVYQPQHF.

V is TRBV9 and J is TRBJ1-6; D remains unclear. Germline V CDR1 and CDR2: SGDLS, YYNGEE. This CDR3 has 17 residues. The ends were cut back, 0 bases at V and 10 bases at J, with 20 bases in the middle. For the CDR3, the DNA is TGTGCCAGCAGCGTAGACGGAGGCGGCAGCTTTCCCTCACCCCTCCACTTT. It yields the protein CASSVDGGGSFPSPLHF.

The chain is built from TRBV5-1 and TRBJ1-4, with D perhaps TRBD1 (5 bases). The CDR3 is 16 residues long. Trimming cost V 0 bases and J 4 bases, with 13 bases left between them. Germline lookup yields CDR1 SGHRS and CDR2 YFSETQ. The CDR3 bases are TGCGCCAGCAGCTTGGCCTCTGTAGGGGTTAATGAAAAACTGTTTTTT. Translated: CASSLASVGVNEKLFF.

This chain joins TRBV19 and TRBJ2-7; D is possibly TRBD1 (7 bases). There are 14 residues in the CDR3. Germline V gene data show CDR1 as LNHDA and CDR2 as SQIVND (reference sequence). The ends were cut back, 4 bases at V and 6 bases at J, with 16 bases in the middle. CDR3 coding DNA: TGTGCCAGTAGTAATGACAGGGAGGCCTCCGAGCAGTACTTC. Its protein is CASSNDREASEQYF.

In this sample, this clone turned up a few times. The chain recombines TRBV6-2 or TRBV6-3 with TRBJ1-1, with 9 bases identical to TRBD1. This CDR3 contains 15 residues. Trimming at V came to 3 bases and at J to 6 bases, leaving 8 bases not matched to a gene. The germline V gene encodes CDR1 MNHEY and CDR2 SVGEGT. In DNA, the CDR3 is TGTGCCAGCAGTTATATTGGACAGGGGTACGCTGAAGCTTTCTTT. This encodes CASSYIGQGYAEAFF.

This chain joins TRBV5-8 and TRBJ2-7; a possible D gene is TRBD2 (6 bases). There are 14 residues in the CDR3. V gave up 2 bases and J gave up 6 bases, with 15 bases separating them. The germline V gene has CDR1 SGHTS and CDR2 YDEGEE. The CDR3 protein is CASSFGGDHSEQYF. The CDR3 region has the DNA TGTGCCAGCAGCTTTGGAGGGGATCACTCCGAGCAGTACTTC. Complete variable domain (other parts from reference TRBV5-8 and TRBJ2-7): EAGVTQSPTHLIKTRGQQATLRCSPISGHTSVYWYQQALGLGLQFLLWYDEGEERNRGNFPPRFSGRQFPNYSSELNVNALELEDSALYLCASSFGGDHSEQYFGPGTRLTVT.

This rearrangement joins TRBV6-6 to TRBJ2-7; 11 bases are shared with TRBD2. This CDR3 comprises 15 residues. Germline V gene sequence: CDR1 MNHNY, CDR2 SVGAGI (reference sequence). J was trimmed by 1 base and V by 6 bases; bases with no gene match: 5. CDR3: CASRSTSGSSYEQYF. The DNA of the CDR3 is TGTGCCAGCAGATCCACTAGCGGGAGTTCCTACGAGCAGTACTTC.

This clone has just one count. The chain recombines TRBV2 with TRBJ1-5; maybe TRBD1 (6 bases). Trimming pared 6 bases from V and 4 bases from J, leaving 13 bases between. In germline, CDR1 is SNHLY, CDR2 FYNNEI. The CDR3 is 14 residues long. For the CDR3, the DNA is TGTGCCAGCAGATTGGGACACCTTAATCAGCCCCAGCATTTT. Translation: CASRLGHLNQPQHF.

This clone was counted between two and nine times. The chain has TRBV7-6 and TRBJ2-7, with TRBD1 matching 7 bases. The CDR3 is 16 amino acids. Germline values: CDR1 SGHVS, CDR2 FNYEAQ. Trimming cost V 0 bases and J 1 base; bases outside gene matches: 6. Here the CDR3 DNA reads TGTGCCAGCAGCTTAGCCGTACAGGGGAATTCCTACGAGCAGTACTTC. This codes for CASSLAVQGNSYEQYF.

The CDR3 coding sequence is TGTGCCAGCAGCCTCGGGAGGGTATCTGGAAACACCATATATTTT. Protein product: CASSLGRVSGNTIYF. The chain is built from TRBV7-2 and TRBJ1-3; no clear D. CDR1 is SGHTA and CDR2 is FQGNSA in the germline V gene. The CDR3 is 15 amino acids. V lost 5 bases and J lost 1, with 12 bases in between. Full variable domain (rest looked up from reference TRBV7-2 and TRBJ1-3): GAGVSQSPSNKVTEKGKDVELRCDPISGHTALYWYRQSLGQGLEFLIYFQGNSAPDKSGLPSDRFSAERTGGSVSTLTIQRTQQEDSAVYLCASSLGRVSGNTIYFGEGSWLTVV.

The rearrangement uses TRBV6-6 and TRBJ2-3; 13 bases line up with TRBD2. This CDR3 comprises 16 residues. The V segment lost 6 bases and the J segment 6 bases; nucleotides outside the gene matches: 9. Germline assignment: CDR1 MNHNY and CDR2 SVGAGI (reference sequence). DNA for the CDR3: TGTGCCAGCAGGATAAGGACTAGCGGGAGTTTGGATACGCAGTATTTT. Its translation is CASRIRTSGSLDTQYF.

The V gene is TRBV12-3 or TRBV12-4, the J gene TRBJ2-1, with TRBD2 identical over 13 bases. V gave up 10 bases and J gave up 5 bases; unmatched junction bases: 2. The CDR3 runs to 13 residues. The DNA of the CDR3 is TGTGCCACCGGACTAGCGGGAGACAATGAGCAGTTCTTC. Its translation is CATGLAGDNEQFF.

A few counts support this clone. The CDR3 loop is CARSPSGRLAGVIDEQFF. As DNA, the CDR3 is TGTGCCAGAAGCCCTAGTGGAAGACTAGCGGGAGTGATCGATGAGCAGTTCTTC. The genes are TRBV7-5 and TRBJ2-1; the D segment call TRBD2 is taken from the table without a DNA check. TRBV7-5 is a pseudogene. This CDR3 region has 18 residues.

This clone was picked up one time. This chain joins TRBV7-9 and TRBJ2-7; 7 bases align to TRBD1. This CDR3 spans 14 amino acids. Germline trimming cut 5 bases from V and 6 bases from J; bases unmatched to any gene: 10. From germline, CDR1 is SEHNR and CDR2 FQNEAQ (reference sequence). The CDR3 nucleotides read TGTGCCAGCAGCGCCGACAGGGACCTGATCGAGCAGTACTTC. It specifies CASSADRDLIEQYF.

The chain carries TRBV6-5 and TRBJ1-3; D is undetermined. Trimming took off 6 bases at V and 0 bases at J, with 9 bases between the two ends. Per the germline V gene, CDR1 is MNHEY and CDR2 is SVGAGI. The CDR3 runs to 14 residues. In DNA form, the CDR3 reads TGTGCCAGCAGGGCAGGCGTCTCTGGAAACACCATATATTTT. Encoded protein: CASRAGVSGNTIYF.

The V and J genes are TRBV7-9 and TRBJ1-6, with 10 bases aligning to TRBD1. Per germline, CDR1 SEHNR and CDR2 FQNEAQ (reference sequence). The trim removed 7 bases at V and 5 bases at J, leaving 5 bases unmatched. The CDR3 extends over 15 amino acids. The CDR3 coding sequence is TGTGCCAGCACCAGTGGACAGGGGGATAATTCACCCCTCCACTTT. It specifies CASTSGQGDNSPLHF.